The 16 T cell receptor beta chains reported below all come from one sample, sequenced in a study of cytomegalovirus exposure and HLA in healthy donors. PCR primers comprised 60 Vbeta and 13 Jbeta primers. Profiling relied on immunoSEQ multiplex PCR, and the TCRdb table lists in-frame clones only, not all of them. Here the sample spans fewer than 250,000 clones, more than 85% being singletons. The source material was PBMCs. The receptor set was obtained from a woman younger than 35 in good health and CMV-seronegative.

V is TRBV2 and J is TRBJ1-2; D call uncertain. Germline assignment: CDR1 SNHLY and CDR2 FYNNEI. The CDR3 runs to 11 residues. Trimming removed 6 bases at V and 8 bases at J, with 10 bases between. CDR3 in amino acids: CASRPERGYTF. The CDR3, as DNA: TGTGCCAGCAGGCCGGAGAGGGGCTACACCTTC.

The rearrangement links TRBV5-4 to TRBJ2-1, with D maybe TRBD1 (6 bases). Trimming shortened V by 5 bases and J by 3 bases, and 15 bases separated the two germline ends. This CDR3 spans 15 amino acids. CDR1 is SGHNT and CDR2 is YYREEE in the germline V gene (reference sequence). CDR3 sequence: CASRATGSFYNEQFF. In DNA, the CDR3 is TGTGCCAGCAGAGCGACAGGTTCATTCTACAATGAGCAGTTCTTC.

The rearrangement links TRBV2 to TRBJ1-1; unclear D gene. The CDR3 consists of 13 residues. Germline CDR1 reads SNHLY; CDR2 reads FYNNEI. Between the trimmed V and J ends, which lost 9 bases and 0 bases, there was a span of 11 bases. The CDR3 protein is CASHALMNTEAFF. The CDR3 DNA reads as TGTGCCAGTCATGCTCTAATGAACACTGAAGCTTTCTTT. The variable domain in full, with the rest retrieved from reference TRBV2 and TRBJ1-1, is EPEVTQTPSHQVTQMGQEVILRCVPISNHLYFYWYRQILGQKVEFLVSFYNNEISEKSEIFDDQFSVERPDGSNFTLKIRSTKLEDSAMYFCASHALMNTEAFFGQGTRLTVV.

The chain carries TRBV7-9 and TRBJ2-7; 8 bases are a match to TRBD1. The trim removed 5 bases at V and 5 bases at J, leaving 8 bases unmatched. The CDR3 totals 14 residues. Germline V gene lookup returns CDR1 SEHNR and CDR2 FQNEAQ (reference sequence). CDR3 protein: CASSAVDRDHEQYF. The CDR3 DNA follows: TGTGCCAGCAGCGCAGTGGACAGGGACCACGAGCAGTACTTC. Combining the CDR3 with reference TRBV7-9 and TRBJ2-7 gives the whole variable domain DTGVSQNPRHKITKRGQNVTFRCDPISEHNRLYWYRQTLGQGPEFLTYFQNEAQLEKSRLLSDRFSAERPKGSFSTLEIQRTEQGDSAMYLCASSAVDRDHEQYFGPGTRLTVT.

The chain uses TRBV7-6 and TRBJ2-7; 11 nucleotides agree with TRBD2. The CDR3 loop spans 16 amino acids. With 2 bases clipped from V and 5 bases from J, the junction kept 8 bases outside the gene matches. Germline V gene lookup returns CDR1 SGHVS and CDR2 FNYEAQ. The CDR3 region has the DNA TGTGCCAGCAGCTTAACAGGGCCTAGCGGGAGGAACGAGCAGTACTTC. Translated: CASSLTGPSGRNEQYF.

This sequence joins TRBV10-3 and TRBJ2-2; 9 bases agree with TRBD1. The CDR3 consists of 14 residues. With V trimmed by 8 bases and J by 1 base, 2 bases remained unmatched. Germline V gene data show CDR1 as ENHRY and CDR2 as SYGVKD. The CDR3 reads CAIQDRGNTGELFF. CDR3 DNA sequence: TGTGCCATCCAGGACAGGGGGAACACCGGGGAGCTGTTTTTT.

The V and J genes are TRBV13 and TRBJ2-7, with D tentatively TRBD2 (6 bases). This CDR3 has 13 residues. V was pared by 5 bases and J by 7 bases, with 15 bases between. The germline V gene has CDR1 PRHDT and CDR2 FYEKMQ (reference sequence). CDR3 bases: TGTGCCAGCAGCCCCAATGTCGGGAGTGAGCAGTACTTC. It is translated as CASSPNVGSEQYF.

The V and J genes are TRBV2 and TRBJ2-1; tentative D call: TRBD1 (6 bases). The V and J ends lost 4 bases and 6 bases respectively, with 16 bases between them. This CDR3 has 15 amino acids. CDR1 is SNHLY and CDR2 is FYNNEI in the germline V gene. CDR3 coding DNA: TGTGCCAGCAGTGTACAGGGTCGGGGTCTCAATGAGCAGTTCTTC. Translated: CASSVQGRGLNEQFF.

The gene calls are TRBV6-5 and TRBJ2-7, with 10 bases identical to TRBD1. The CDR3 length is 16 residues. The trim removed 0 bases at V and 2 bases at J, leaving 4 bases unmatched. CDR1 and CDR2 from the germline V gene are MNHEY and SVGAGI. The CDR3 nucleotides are TGTGCCAGCAGTTACTCGTCGACAGGGGGCCCCTACGAGCAGTACTTC. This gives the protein CASSYSSTGGPYEQYF.

The CDR3 loop is CASSFDGDVNYEQYF. The CDR3 DNA is TGTGCCAGCAGTTTCGACGGAGATGTCAACTACGAGCAGTACTTC. The chain couples TRBV13 to TRBJ2-5; no definite D call. The DNA end is more similar to TRBJ2-7, so the J call may be wrong. CDR3 length equals 15 residues. Germline V gene lookup returns CDR1 PRHDT and CDR2 FYEKMQ (reference sequence).

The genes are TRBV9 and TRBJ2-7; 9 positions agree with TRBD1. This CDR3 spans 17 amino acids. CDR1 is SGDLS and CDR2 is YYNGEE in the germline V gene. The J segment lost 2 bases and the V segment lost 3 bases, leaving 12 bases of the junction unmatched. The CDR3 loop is CASSDGQGHPLPYEQYF. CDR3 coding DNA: TGTGCCAGCAGCGATGGACAGGGGCACCCTCTACCCTACGAGCAGTACTTC. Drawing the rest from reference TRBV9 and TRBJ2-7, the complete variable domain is DSGVTQTPKHLITATGQRVTLRCSPRSGDLSVYWYQQSLDQGLQFLIQYYNGEERAKGNILERFSAQQFPDLHSELNLSSLELGDSALYFCASSDGQGHPLPYEQYFGPGTRLTVT.

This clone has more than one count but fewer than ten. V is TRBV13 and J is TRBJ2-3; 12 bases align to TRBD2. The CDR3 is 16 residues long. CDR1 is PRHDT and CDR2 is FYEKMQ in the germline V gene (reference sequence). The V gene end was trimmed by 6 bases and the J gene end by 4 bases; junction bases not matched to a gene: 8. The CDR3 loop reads CASSLAGGALSDTQYF. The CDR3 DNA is TGTGCCAGCAGTCTAGCGGGGGGGGCCTTATCAGATACGCAGTATTTT.

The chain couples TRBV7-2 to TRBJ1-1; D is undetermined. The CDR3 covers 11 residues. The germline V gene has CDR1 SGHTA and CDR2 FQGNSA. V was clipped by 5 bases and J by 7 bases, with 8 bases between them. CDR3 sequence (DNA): TGTGCCAGCAGCCCGAGTCTTGAAGCTTTCTTT. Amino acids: CASSPSLEAFF.

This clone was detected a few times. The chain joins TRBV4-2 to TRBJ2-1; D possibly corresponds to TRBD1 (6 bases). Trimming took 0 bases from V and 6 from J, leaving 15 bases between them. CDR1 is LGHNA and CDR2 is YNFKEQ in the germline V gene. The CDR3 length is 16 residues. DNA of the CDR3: TGTGCCAGCAGCCAAGATTTGGCCAGGGGATTCAATGAGCAGTTCTTC. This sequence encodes CASSQDLARGFNEQFF.

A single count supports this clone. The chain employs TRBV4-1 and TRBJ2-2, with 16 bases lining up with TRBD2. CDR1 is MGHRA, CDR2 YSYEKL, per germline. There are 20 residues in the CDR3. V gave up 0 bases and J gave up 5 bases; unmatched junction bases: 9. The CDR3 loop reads CASSQDGGLAGGRWTGELFF. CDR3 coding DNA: TGCGCCAGCAGCCAAGATGGGGGACTAGCGGGGGGGCGTTGGACCGGGGAGCTGTTTTTT.

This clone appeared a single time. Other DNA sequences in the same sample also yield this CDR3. The CDR3 DNA is TGTGCCAGCAGCTTGGGAGGGCTGGAGACCCAGTACTTC. Translation: CASSLGGLETQYF. The chain combines TRBV5-4 with TRBJ2-5, with a weak D call TRBD2 (5 bases). The V gene lost 0 bases and the J gene lost 5 bases, with 8 bases spanning the gap. Germline V lookup: CDR1 SGHNT, CDR2 YYREEE (reference sequence). The CDR3 runs 13 residues.